This TCR beta chain comes out of a study of blood T cell repertoires in COVID-19. Study-level background: PBMCs, B-cell-depleted T cells, or T cells were the source of the cDNA or gDNA that made up the material.

Sequencing used immunoSEQ multiplex PCR; TCRdb keeps in-frame clones, though not all of them. Of about 230,000 clones listed, about 85% are singletons. Before being deemed recovered, Cohort 3 donors had two negative PCRs, clearance, or symptom resolution. Unmatched junction bases numbered 0, after V lost 1 base and J lost 2 bases. The CDR3 runs 16 residues. Germline assignment: CDR1 SGHAT and CDR2 FQNNGV. The V call is TRBV11-2, the J call TRBJ2-7, with 15 bases matching TRBD2. The sample was PBMCs or T cells enriched from blood (not recorded which). The receptor's source is a man younger than 45 who had recovered from COVID-19. The CDR3: CASSLGTSGGAYEQYF. For the CDR3, the DNA is TGTGCCAGCAGCTTAGGGACTAGCGGGGGGGCCTACGAGCAGTACTTC. Together with reference TRBV11-2 and TRBJ2-7, the CDR3 gives the full variable domain: EAGVAQSPRYKIIEKRQSVAFWCNPISGHATLYWYQQILGQGPKLLIQFQNNGVVDDSQLPKDRFSAERLKGVDSTLKIQPAKLEDSAVYLCASSLGTSGGAYEQYFGPGTRLTVT.